This T cell receptor (beta chain) is from a study of identical twins. TCRdb independently ran MiXCR on the 5' RACE reads; one entry per CDR3 protein. The top ten clones hold 0.52% of a sample with some 460,000 distinct CDR3 sequences, 13% to 15% of them seen once. V shed 0 bases and J shed 1 base, with 9 bases lying between them. Germline-derived CDR1 and CDR2 are DFQATT and SNEGSKA (reference sequence). The CDR3 consists of 14 residues. These same data were also listed under a study on yellow fever vaccine responses in identical twins.

This chain connects TRBV20-1 to TRBJ1-1; D unresolved. Sequenced: CD4+ T cells sorted from blood. The TCR was taken from a woman in her late teens or twenties in good health. CDR3 in DNA: TGCAGTGCTAGAGAGCCGCGTGGGAACACTGAAGCTTTCTTT. Translation: CSAREPRGNTEAFF.